Below, 12 T cell receptor beta chains from the same sample are listed, as sequenced in a study of early T cells in non-severe SARS-CoV-2 infection (dated by TCRdb to about 2021). Libraries were built with 5' RACE. The instrument given in TCRdb is NextSeq 500. In TCRdb, the public reads were trimmed at Q25 with fastp and aligned with MiXCR, with productive beta chains retained. Each record represents a unique CDR3 protein, reported with the most common genes and DNA among its rows. The sample table records tens of thousands of distinct CDR3 sequences; roughly a tenth of these occur just once. 8.5% to 9.5% of the sample is held by the ten biggest clonotypes. The source material was whole blood. Receptors originate from an adult who was a healthcare worker with PCR-confirmed SARS-CoV-2 infection or an uninfected control (not recorded which).

In DNA form, the CDR3 reads TGTGCCAGCAGTTCGAGTTTATCCGGGGAGCTGTTTTTT. Translated, it gives CASSSSLSGELFF. V and J are TRBV27 and TRBJ2-2; D unresolved. CDR1 and CDR2 from the germline V gene are MNHEY and SMNVEV (reference sequence). This CDR3 has 13 amino acids. V dropped 4 bases and J dropped 6 bases, with 9 bases sitting between them.

This clonotype was seen at least ten times. The rearrangement joins TRBV10-3 to TRBJ2-1; the match to TRBD2 covers 12 bases. CDR3 size: 15 residues. Germline CDR1 ENHRY, CDR2 SYGVKD. The V and J ends lost 5 bases and 8 bases, in that order; junction bases with no gene match: 7. The CDR3 region has the DNA TGTGCCATCAGTAGACTAGCGGGAGAGGTGGATGAGCAGTTCTTC. Its protein product is CAISRLAGEVDEQFF.

This clonotype was recorded many times. The V gene is TRBV7-8, the J gene TRBJ1-5, with TRBD1 matching over 7 bases. In germline, CDR1 is SGHVS, CDR2 FQNEAQ. This CDR3 comprises 15 residues. The V and J ends lost 2 bases and 7 bases, in that order; junction bases with no gene match: 8. CDR3 loop: CASSLHTGVGQPQHF. CDR3 nucleotides: TGTGCCAGCAGCTTACATACAGGGGTTGGACAGCCCCAGCATTTT.

Many counts were recorded for this clonotype. CDR3 sequence: CSAIREASGNTIYF. The CDR3 bases are TGCAGCGCCATCAGGGAAGCCTCTGGAAACACCATATATTTT. V is TRBV29-1 and J is TRBJ1-3, with D maybe TRBD1 (5 bases). This CDR3 has 14 amino acids. V gave up 7 bases and J gave up 0 bases, with 13 bases separating them. Germline V gene lookup returns CDR1 SQVTM and CDR2 ANQGSEA.

This clonotype occurred many times. The chain carries TRBV20-1 and TRBJ2-7, with D perhaps TRBD2 (6 bases). CDR3 size: 12 residues. V dropped 6 bases and J dropped 2 bases, with 11 bases sitting between them. The germline V gene has CDR1 DFQATT and CDR2 SNEGSKA (reference sequence). CDR3 loop: CSAISGPYEQYF. The CDR3 DNA reads as TGCAGTGCAATTAGCGGACCCTACGAGCAGTACTTC.

At least ten counts were recorded for this clonotype. The chain joins TRBV29-1 to TRBJ2-2; tentative D call: TRBD1 (5 bases). This CDR3 contains 12 residues. V gave up 6 bases and J gave up 5 bases, with 10 bases separating them. Germline CDR1 reads SQVTM; CDR2 reads ANQGSEA. This CDR3 is CSVDTGTGELFF. The CDR3 DNA reads TGCAGCGTAGACACAGGTACCGGGGAGCTGTTTTTT.

The chain recombines TRBV7-6 with TRBJ2-5; TRBD1 matches 8 bases. The J segment lost 4 bases and the V segment lost 5 bases, leaving 6 bases of the junction unmatched. The germline gives CDR1 SGHVS, CDR2 FNYEAQ. CDR3 length: 14 amino acids. CDR3 sequence reads: CASSQRGQAETQYF. In nucleotides, the CDR3 is TGTGCCAGCAGCCAGAGGGGACAGGCAGAGACCCAGTACTTC.

This clonotype occurred a few times. The V call is TRBV10-3, the J call TRBJ2-5; D is unresolved. V lost 0 bases and J lost 5, with 4 bases in between. CDR1 ENHRY and CDR2 SYGVKD come from the germline V gene. The CDR3 is made up of 12 amino acids. Here the CDR3 DNA reads TGTGCCATCAGTGAGTCCACGGAGACCCAGTACTTC. It is translated as CAISESTETQYF.

The chain links TRBV18 to TRBJ2-5; a weak D match, TRBD2 (5 bases). Per germline, CDR1 KGHSH and CDR2 LQKENI. V was pared by 4 bases and J by 1 base, with 13 bases between. The CDR3 length is 15 residues. The CDR3 loop is CASSRKKAAQETQYF. In DNA form, the CDR3 reads TGTGCCAGCTCACGCAAAAAAGCGGCCCAAGAGACCCAGTACTTC.

The chain recombines TRBV18 with TRBJ2-7, with TRBD1 identical over 8 bases. The trim removed 3 bases at V and 5 bases at J, leaving 9 bases unmatched. This CDR3 has 15 residues. Germline V gene data show CDR1 as KGHSH and CDR2 as LQKENI. CDR3 protein: CASSPGTGGSDEQYF. The DNA of the CDR3 is TGTGCCAGCTCACCCGGGACAGGCGGTAGCGACGAGCAGTACTTC.

There are a few counts of this clonotype. The rearrangement uses TRBV12-3 or TRBV12-4 and TRBJ2-1; D may match TRBD1 or TRBD2 (6 bases each). V lost 6 bases to trimming and J lost 10 bases, with 13 bases between them. The CDR3 runs to 12 residues. The CDR3 loop reads CASRKGGLEQFF. CDR3 DNA: TGTGCCAGCAGAAAAGGGGGGTTGGAGCAGTTCTTC.

This clonotype was observed many times. The rearrangement links TRBV20-1 to TRBJ2-2; 10 bases agree with TRBD1. Looked up from germline, CDR1 is DFQATT and CDR2 is SNEGSKA (reference sequence). With 3 bases clipped from V and 4 bases from J, the junction kept 2 bases outside the gene matches. The CDR3 covers 14 residues. The CDR3 spells CSASWDRGTGELFF. The CDR3, as DNA: TGCAGTGCTAGTTGGGACAGGGGCACCGGGGAGCTGTTTTTT.